This T cell receptor beta chain emerged from a study of T-cell reconstitution after alpha-beta-depleted transplantation in children. The study, taken as a whole, reports: T cells produced anew were the main source of T-cell counts and diversity one year after transplant.

Unique molecular identifiers featured in how the TCRbeta library was prepared. One entry per CDR3 protein results from TCRdb running MiXCR on the PCR reads. The sample yields 130,000 to 150,000 distinct CDR3 sequences, 8% to 10% seen once. Per germline, CDR1 SGHDN and CDR2 FVKESK. The CDR3 runs to 14 residues. The germline V and J ends were trimmed by 1 base and 3 bases, with 10 bases remaining between them. This clonotype was seen at least ten times. Its specificity is unknown. Material: PBMCs, mostly from graft donor cells, obtained 180 days after TCRalphabeta/CD19-depleted stem cell transplant. This chain joins TRBV14 and TRBJ2-7; no clear D. This sequence originates from a female patient younger than 10 who had a stem cell transplant for congenital amegakaryocytic thrombocytopenia, so the T cells may come from the graft donor. The CDR3 nucleotides are TGTGCCAGCAGCCAAGGGGGTTGGGGCTACGAGCAGTACTTC. Protein sequence: CASSQGGWGYEQYF. The full variable domain, its missing parts supplied by reference TRBV14 and TRBJ2-7, is EAGVTQFPSHSVIEKGQTVTLRCDPISGHDNLYWYRRVMGKEIKFLLHFVKESKQDESGMPNNRFLAERTGGTYSTLKVQPAELEDSGVYFCASSQGGWGYEQYFGPGTRLTVT.